This TCR beta chain was captured in a study of CD8 T cells in ankylosing spondylitis. The CDR3 loop spans 15 amino acids. Germline V gene sequence: CDR1 SGHVS, CDR2 FQNEAQ. Trimming removed 5 bases from V and 5 bases from J; junction bases left unmatched: 10. The study, taken as a whole, reports: Disease-linked clones reportedly concentrated significantly in matched ankylosing spondylitis synovial fluid. Some motif variants were previously reported in reactive arthritis synovial fluid and blood. Blood from ankylosing spondylitis patients appeared to carry a characteristic roughly eight-variant TCR beta motif.

From the 5' RACE reads, TCRdb called clonotypes with MiXCR, one entry per CDR3 protein. The data contain 180,000 or so distinct CDR3 sequences, around 10% of them singletons. The table lists this clonotype with a few counts. Its target is unknown. The J gene is TRBJ2-3, the V gene TRBV7-8; 7 nucleotides align to TRBD1. The clonotype originates from a male donor with ankylosing spondylitis or in good health (not recorded which). Material for sequencing was blood, either unsorted or a sorted T cell fraction (not recorded which). The CDR3 nucleotides are TGTGCCAGCAGCGGACGACAGGGAAGAGGAGATACGCAGTATTTT. Protein product: CASSGRQGRGDTQYF.